The following is a TCR beta chain sequence with its context. The source of the sample is a study of CD8 T cells in Susac syndrome. CD8+ and CD4+ T cells from blood underwent TCR beta sequencing, which was carried out in a high-throughput format. Stable or active relapsing-remitting multiple sclerosis, untreated and meeting revised McDonald criteria, defined the controls. The germline V gene encodes CDR1 DFQATT and CDR2 SNEGSKA (reference sequence). V trimming: 4 bases; J trimming: 2 bases; junction bases outside the gene matches: 8. The CDR3 runs 16 residues. The authors reverse transcribed roughly 0.5 to 1 ug RNA with random hexamers. A multiplex approach, immunoSEQ multiplex PCR, amplified TCR beta CDR3 across 54 Vbeta and 13 Jbeta. TCRdb independently ran MiXCR on the immunoSEQ multiplex PCR reads; one entry per CDR3 protein. This table has 160,000 or so distinct CDR3 sequences, around 94% appearing once.

The receptor was isolated from a human donor with multiple sclerosis. The chain employs TRBV20-1 and TRBJ2-3, with TRBD2 matching over 11 bases. Sequenced material: CD4+ T cells from PBMCs. CDR3 amino acids: CSATRTSGFLTDTQYF. The CDR3, as DNA: TGCAGTGCTACCAGGACTAGCGGGTTCCTCACAGATACGCAGTATTTT.